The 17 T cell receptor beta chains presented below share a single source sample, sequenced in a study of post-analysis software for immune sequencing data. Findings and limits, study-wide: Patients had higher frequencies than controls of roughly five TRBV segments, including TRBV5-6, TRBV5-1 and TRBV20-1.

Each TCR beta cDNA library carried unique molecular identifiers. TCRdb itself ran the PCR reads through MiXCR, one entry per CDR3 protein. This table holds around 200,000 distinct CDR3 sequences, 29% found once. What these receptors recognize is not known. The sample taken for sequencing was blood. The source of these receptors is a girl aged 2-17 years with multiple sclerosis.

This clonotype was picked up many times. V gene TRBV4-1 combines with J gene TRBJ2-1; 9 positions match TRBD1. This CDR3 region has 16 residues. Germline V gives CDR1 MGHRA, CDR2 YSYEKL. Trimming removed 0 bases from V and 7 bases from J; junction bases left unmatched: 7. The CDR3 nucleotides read TGCGCCAGCAGCCAAGATCGGACAGGGGCTAGGAATGAGCAGTTCTTC. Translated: CASSQDRTGARNEQFF.

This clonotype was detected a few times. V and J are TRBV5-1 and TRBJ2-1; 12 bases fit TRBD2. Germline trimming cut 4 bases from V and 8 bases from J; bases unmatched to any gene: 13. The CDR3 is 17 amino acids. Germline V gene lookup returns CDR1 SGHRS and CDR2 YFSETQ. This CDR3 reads CASSPQLAGGLSDEQFF. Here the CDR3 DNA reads TGCGCCAGCAGCCCCCAGCTAGCGGGGGGGCTTTCAGATGAGCAGTTCTTC.

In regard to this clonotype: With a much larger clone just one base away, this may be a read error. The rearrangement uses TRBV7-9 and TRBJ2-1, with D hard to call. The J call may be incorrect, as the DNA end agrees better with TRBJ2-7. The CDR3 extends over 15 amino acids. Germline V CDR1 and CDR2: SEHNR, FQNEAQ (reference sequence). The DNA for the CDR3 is TGTGCCAGCAGATTAGCCGGCGGCGATCTCAATGAGCAGTACTTC. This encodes CASRLAGGDLNEQYF.

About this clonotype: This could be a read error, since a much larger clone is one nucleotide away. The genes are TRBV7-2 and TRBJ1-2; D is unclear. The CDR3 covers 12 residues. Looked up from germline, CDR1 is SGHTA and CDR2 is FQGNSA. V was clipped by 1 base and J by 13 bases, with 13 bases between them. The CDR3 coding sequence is TGTGCCAGCAGCTTAGGGCCCGCGGTTTCCACCTTC. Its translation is CASSLGPAVSTF.

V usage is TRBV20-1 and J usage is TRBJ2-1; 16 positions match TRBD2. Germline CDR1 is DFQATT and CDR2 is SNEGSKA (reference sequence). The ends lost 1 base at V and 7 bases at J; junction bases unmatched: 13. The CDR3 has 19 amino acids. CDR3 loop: CSARVSGTSGGAGWNEQFF. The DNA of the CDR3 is TGCAGTGCTAGAGTTAGCGGGACTAGCGGGGGGGCCGGTTGGAATGAGCAGTTCTTC.

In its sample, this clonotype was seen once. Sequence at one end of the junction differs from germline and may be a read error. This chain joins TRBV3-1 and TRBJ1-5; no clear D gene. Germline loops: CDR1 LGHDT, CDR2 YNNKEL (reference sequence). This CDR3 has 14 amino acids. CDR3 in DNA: TGTGCCAACAGCCTAATAGGTAGCAATCGGCCCCAGCATTTT. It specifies CANSLIGSNRPQHF.

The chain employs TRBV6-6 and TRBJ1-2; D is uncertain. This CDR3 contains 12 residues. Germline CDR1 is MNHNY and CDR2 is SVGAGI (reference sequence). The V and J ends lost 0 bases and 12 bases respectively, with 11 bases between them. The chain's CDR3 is CASSYSEQGHTF. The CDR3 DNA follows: TGTGCCAGCAGTTACTCCGAGCAAGGCCACACCTTC.

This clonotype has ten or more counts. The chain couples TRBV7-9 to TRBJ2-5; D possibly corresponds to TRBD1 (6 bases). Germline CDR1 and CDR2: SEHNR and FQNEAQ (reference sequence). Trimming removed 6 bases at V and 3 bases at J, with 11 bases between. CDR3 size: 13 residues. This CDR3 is CASSRQEKETQYF. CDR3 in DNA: TGTGCCAGCAGTAGACAGGAGAAAGAGACCCAGTACTTC.

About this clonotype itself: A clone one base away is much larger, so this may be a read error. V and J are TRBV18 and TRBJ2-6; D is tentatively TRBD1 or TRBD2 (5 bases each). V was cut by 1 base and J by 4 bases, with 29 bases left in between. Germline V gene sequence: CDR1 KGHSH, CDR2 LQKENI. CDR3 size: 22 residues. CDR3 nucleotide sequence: TGTGCCAGCTCACCACGTTATGGGATGAGGGACGCCTTGGATCTGGGGGCCAACGTCCTGACTTTC. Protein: CASSPRYGMRDALDLGANVLTF.

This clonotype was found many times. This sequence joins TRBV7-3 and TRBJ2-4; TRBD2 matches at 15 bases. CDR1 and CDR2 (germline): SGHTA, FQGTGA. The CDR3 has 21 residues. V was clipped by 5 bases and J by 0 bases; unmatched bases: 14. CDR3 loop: CASSPRGTSGGTPLAKNIQYF. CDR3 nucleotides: TGTGCCAGCAGCCCTAGAGGGACTAGCGGGGGGACCCCCCTAGCCAAAAACATTCAGTACTTC.

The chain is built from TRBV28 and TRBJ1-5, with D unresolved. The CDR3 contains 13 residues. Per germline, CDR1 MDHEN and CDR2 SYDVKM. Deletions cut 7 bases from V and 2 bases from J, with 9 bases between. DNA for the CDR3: TGTGCCAGCATGGGTATGGGCAATCAGCCCCAGCATTTT. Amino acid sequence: CASMGMGNQPQHF.

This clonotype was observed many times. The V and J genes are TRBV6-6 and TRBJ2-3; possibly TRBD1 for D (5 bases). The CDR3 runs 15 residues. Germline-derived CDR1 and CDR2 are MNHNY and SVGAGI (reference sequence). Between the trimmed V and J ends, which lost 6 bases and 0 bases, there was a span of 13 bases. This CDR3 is CASSQRTQSTDTQYF. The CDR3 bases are TGTGCCAGCAGCCAAAGGACACAGAGCACAGATACGCAGTATTTT.

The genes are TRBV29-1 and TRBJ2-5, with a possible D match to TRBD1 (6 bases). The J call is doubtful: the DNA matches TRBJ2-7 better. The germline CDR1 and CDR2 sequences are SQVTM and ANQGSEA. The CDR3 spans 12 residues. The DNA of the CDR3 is TGCAGCGAAGGACAGAACCGCTACGAGCAGTACTTC. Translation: CSEGQNRYEQYF.

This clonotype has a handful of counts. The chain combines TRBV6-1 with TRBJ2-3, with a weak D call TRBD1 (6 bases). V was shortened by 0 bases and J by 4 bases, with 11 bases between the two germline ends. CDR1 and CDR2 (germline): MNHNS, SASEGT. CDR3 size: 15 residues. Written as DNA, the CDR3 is TGTGCCAGCAGTGAAGCGGTGTGGGGGCCAGATACGCAGTATTTT. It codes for CASSEAVWGPDTQYF.

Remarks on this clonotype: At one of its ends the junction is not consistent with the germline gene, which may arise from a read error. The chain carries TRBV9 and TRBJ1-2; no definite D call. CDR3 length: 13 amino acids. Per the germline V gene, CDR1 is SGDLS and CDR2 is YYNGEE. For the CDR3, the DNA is TGTGTCAGCAGCGTAGTTGATAACCATGGCTACACCTTC. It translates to CVSSVVDNHGYTF.

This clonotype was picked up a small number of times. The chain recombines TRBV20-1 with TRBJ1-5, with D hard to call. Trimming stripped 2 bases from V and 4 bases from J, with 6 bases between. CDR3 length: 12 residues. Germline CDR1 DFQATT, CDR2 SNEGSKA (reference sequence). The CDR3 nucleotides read TGCAGTGCTAGAAGGGATAATCAGCCCCAGCATTTT. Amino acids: CSARRDNQPQHF.

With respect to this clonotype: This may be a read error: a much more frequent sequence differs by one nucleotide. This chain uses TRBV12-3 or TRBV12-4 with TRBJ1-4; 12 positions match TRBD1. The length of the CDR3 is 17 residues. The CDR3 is CTSSLTGSGQGAEKLFF. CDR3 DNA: TGTACCAGCAGTTTAACGGGATCGGGACAGGGGGCGGAAAAACTGTTTTTT.